This is a list of T cell receptor beta chains from one sample in a study of naive and memory T cell subsets. Each CDR3 protein gets one entry after TCRdb re-called the UMI-ligation and nested PCR reads with MiXCR. The sample has 140,000 to 150,000 distinct CDR3 sequences; about 15% are singletons. The material sequenced was naive CD4+ T cells from blood. The receptors derive from a human donor in good health. The CDR3 runs from the conserved cysteine through the conserved F or W. The D gene is left open where the match is weak. Clone size is given for some rows only: seen once, a few or many times, or a class if the clone is expanded.

DNA	CDR3	size	V	J	D
TGCGCCAGCACTCCGGGACTGTCTAATGAGCAGTTCTTC	CASTPGLSNEQFF	-	TRBV10-2	TRBJ2-1	-
TGTGCCAGCAGCGTAGGACAGGGGCAAGGCTACACCTTC	CASSVGQGQGYTF	-	TRBV9	TRBJ1-2	TRBD1
TGTGCCAGCAGTAGAGGGACAGGGGGCAATGAAAAACTGTTTTTT	CASSRGTGGNEKLFF	many	TRBV28	TRBJ1-4	TRBD1
TGCAGCGTTGAAAACCGCCCCGGCGAGGGGTCCACTGAAGCTTTCTTT	CSVENRPGEGSTEAFF	-	TRBV29-1	TRBJ1-1	-
TGTGCCAGCAGTTACTCGTCTGGGGAGTACGAGCAGTACTTC	CASSYSSGEYEQYF	few	TRBV6-6	TRBJ2-7	-
TGTGCCAGCAGTTACTCGAGGGACGGGGGGTTCTTC	CASSYSRDGGFF	-	TRBV6-2/TRBV6-3	TRBJ2-1	-
TGTGCCAGCAGCGCAACCGGGACAGGGGTCCTTGAAGCTTTCTTT	CASSATGTGVLEAFF	-	TRBV9	TRBJ1-1	TRBD1
TGTGCCAGTAGTATTACCCCGAACACTGAAGCTTTCTTT	CASSITPNTEAFF	-	TRBV19	TRBJ1-1	-
TGCAGTGCTAGTTGGGGCTACGAGCAGTACTTC	CSASWGYEQYF	-	TRBV20-1	TRBJ2-7	-
TGTGCCACCACGATTTGGGGGGAAGACGAGCAGTACTTC	CATTIWGEDEQYF	few	TRBV10-3	TRBJ2-7	-
TGCAGCGTTGCGGGACAGTTCGACACAGATACGCAGTATTTT	CSVAGQFDTDTQYF	few	TRBV29-1	TRBJ2-3	TRBD1
TGTGCCAGCAGCCAAGATCTTCCGAGAATTACCGGGGAGCTGTTTTTT	CASSQDLPRITGELFF	-	TRBV14	TRBJ2-2	-
TGTGCCAGCAGCCCAGTAGGTGTGGAGACCCAGTACTTC	CASSPVGVETQYF	-	TRBV5-5	TRBJ2-5	-